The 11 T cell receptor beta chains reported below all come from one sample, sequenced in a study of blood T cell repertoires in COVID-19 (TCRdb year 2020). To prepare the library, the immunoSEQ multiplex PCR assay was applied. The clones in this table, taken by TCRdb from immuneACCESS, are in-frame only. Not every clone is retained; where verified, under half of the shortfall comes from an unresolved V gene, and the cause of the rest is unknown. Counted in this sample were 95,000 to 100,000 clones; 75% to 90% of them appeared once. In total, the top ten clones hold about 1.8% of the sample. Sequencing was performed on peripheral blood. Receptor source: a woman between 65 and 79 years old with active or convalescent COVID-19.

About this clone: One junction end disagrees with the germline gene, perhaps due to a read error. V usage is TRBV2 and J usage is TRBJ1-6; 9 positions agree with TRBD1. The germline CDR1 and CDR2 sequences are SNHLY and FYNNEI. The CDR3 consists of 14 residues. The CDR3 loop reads CASTGQGMGSALHF. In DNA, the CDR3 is TGTGCCAGCACCGGACAGGGGATGGGTTCAGCCCTCCACTTT.

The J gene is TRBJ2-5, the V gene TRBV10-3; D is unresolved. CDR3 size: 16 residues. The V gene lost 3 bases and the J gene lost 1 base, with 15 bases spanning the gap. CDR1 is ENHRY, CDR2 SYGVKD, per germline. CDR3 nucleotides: TGTGCCATCAGTGACCAGTTGAGTATAGCCCAAGAGACCCAGTACTTC. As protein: CAISDQLSIAQETQYF.

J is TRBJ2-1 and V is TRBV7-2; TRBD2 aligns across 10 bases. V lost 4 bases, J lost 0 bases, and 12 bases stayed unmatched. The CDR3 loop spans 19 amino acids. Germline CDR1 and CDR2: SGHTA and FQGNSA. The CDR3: CASSYHGTSVLSSYNEQFF. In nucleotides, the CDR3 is TGTGCCAGCAGCTACCACGGGACTAGCGTACTTAGCTCCTACAATGAGCAGTTCTTC.

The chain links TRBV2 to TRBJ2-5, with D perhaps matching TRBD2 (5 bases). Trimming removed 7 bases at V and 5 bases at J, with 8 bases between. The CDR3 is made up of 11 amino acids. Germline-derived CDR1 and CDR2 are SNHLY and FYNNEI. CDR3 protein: CASIREETQYF. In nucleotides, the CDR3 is TGTGCCAGCATAAGGGAGGAGACCCAGTACTTC. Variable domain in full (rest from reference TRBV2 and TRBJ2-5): EPEVTQTPSHQVTQMGQEVILRCVPISNHLYFYWYRQILGQKVEFLVSFYNNEISEKSEIFDDQFSVERPDGSNFTLKIRSTKLEDSAMYFCASIREETQYFGPGTRLLVL.

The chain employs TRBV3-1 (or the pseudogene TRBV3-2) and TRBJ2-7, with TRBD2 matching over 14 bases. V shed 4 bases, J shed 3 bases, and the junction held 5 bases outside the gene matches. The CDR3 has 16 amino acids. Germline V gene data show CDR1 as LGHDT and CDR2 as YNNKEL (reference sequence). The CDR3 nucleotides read TGTGCCAGCAGCCGAGGACTAGCGGGGGGATTCTACGAGCAGTACTTC. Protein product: CASSRGLAGGFYEQYF.

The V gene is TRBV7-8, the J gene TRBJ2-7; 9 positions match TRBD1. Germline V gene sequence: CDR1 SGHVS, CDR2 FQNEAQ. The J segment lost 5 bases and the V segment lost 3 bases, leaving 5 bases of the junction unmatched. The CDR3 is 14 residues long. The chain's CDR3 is CASSLGTGNDEQYF. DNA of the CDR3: TGTGCCAGCAGCTTGGGGACAGGGAACGACGAGCAGTACTTC.

The CDR3 is CAISEREGGEKLFF. The CDR3, as DNA: TGTGCCATCAGTGAGAGGGAGGGCGGTGAAAAACTGTTTTTT. The chain recombines TRBV10-3 with TRBJ1-4; D not resolved. V was pared by 2 bases and J by 7 bases, with 11 bases between. This CDR3 region has 14 residues. Looked up from germline, CDR1 is ENHRY and CDR2 is SYGVKD.

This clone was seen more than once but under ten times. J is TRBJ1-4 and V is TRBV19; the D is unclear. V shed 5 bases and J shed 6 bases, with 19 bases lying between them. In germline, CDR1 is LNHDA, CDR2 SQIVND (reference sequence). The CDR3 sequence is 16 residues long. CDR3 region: CASSPHSTLTHEKLFF. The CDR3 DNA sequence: TGTGCCAGTAGTCCCCACTCTACGCTCACCCATGAAAAACTGTTTTTT. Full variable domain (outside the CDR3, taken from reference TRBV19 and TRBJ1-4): DGGITQSPKYLFRKEGQNVTLSCEQNLNHDAMYWYRQDPGQGLRLIYYSQIVNDFQKGDIAEGYSVSREKKESFPLTVTSAQKNPTAFYLCASSPHSTLTHEKLFFGSGTQLSVL.

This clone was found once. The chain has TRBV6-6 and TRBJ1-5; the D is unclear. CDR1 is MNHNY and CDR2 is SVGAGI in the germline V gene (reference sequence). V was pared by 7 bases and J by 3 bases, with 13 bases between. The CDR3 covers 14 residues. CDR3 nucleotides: TGTGCCAGCATCGACTACAGCCCCAATCAGCCCCAGCATTTT. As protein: CASIDYSPNQPQHF.

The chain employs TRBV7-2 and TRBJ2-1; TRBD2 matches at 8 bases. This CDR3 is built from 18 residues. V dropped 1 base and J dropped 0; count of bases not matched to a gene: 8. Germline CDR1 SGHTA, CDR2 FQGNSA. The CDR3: CASSLGLAGLSSYNEQFF. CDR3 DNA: TGTGCCAGCAGCTTAGGTCTAGCGGGCCTGTCCTCCTACAATGAGCAGTTCTTC.

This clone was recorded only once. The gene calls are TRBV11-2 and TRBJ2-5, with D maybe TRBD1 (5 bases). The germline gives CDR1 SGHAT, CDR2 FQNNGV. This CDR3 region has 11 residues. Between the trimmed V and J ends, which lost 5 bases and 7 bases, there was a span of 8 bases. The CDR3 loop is CASSEGVTQYF. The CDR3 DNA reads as TGTGCCAGCAGCGAAGGGGTGACCCAGTACTTC.